Listed below are T cell receptor beta chains from one sample, sequenced in a study of CD8 T cells in ankylosing spondylitis. TCRdb re-analysed the 5' RACE reads in MiXCR, keeping a single row per CDR3 protein. The data show hundreds of thousands of distinct CDR3 sequences, approximately 12% seen once. The sequenced sample consisted of blood, either unsorted or a sorted T cell fraction (not recorded which). All receptors come from a male donor with ankylosing spondylitis. The CDR3 runs from the conserved cysteine through the conserved F or W. The D gene is left open where the match is weak. Not all rows give a size; the values are once, few, many and, for expanded clones, a class.

d_call clone_size j_call v_call cdr3_nt cdr3_aa
TRBD2 . TRBJ2-2 TRBV11-2 TGTGCCAGCTTCCCGGGACTAGCGAACCCTATAAACACCGGGGAGCTGTTTTTT CASFPGLANPINTGELFF
. few TRBJ1-1 TRBV7-2 TGTGCCAGCAGCTCACGGCACAGGGCCTGGAACACTGAAGCTTTCTTT CASSSRHRAWNTEAFF
. . TRBJ2-1 TRBV5-1 TGCGCCAGCAGCATCGGGGACAACTACAATGAGCAGTTCTTC CASSIGDNYNEQFF
. . TRBJ1-4 TRBV20-1 TGCAGTGCACCCCCAGGGCGCCCTAATGAAAAACTGTTTTTT CSAPPGRPNEKLFF
. . TRBJ1-6 TRBV6-1 TGTGCCAGCCGGCGCCAGGGGAGATCACCCCTCCACTTT CASRRQGRSPLHF
TRBD1 many TRBJ1-3 TRBV12-3/TRBV12-4 TGTGCCAGCAGCGGGACAGGGGGCCCTGGAAACACCATATATTTT CASSGTGGPGNTIYF
. many TRBJ2-5 TRBV12-3/TRBV12-4 TGTGCCAGCAGCCTCGTGGGGTCGGGGGAGACCCAGTACTTC CASSLVGSGETQYF
. few TRBJ2-2 TRBV7-2 TGTGCCAGCAGCTTGCAGGGGGGTACCACCGGGGAGCTGTTTTTT CASSLQGGTTGELFF
. few TRBJ2-3 TRBV2 TGTGCCAGCAGCCTCAGGGGGGGAAGAGATACGCAGTATTTT CASSLRGGRDTQYF
. few TRBJ2-1 TRBV15 TGTGCCACCAGCGCATCCCCGTACGATGAGCAGTTCTTC CATSASPYDEQFF
. few TRBJ2-3 TRBV5-5 TGTGCCAGCAGCTTGGGACAGTTAAGCACAGATACGCAGTATTTT CASSLGQLSTDTQYF
. many TRBJ2-7 TRBV7-9 TGTGCCAGCAGCTTATACGAGGGGGACTACGAGCAGTACTTC CASSLYEGDYEQYF
. few TRBJ2-5 TRBV20-1 TGCAGTGCGCCTAGCAGGACCCAGTACTTC CSAPSRTQYF
. few TRBJ1-1 TRBV6-1 TGTGCCAGCATAAAGGGATTGGGGAACACTGAAGCTTTCTTT CASIKGLGNTEAFF
TRBD1 few TRBJ2-3 TRBV5-1 TGCGCCAGCACCTCGGGACAGATCGTGGACACAGATACGCAGTATTTT CASTSGQIVDTDTQYF
. few TRBJ2-7 TRBV11-2 TGTGCCAGCAGCTTAGATCTGGGTTTCGGGTACGAGCAGTACTTC CASSLDLGFGYEQYF
. many TRBJ1-5 TRBV4-1 TGCGCCAGCAGCCATGCGGGTCAGCCCCAGCATTTT CASSHAGQPQHF
TRBD2 few TRBJ2-1 TRBV18 TGTGCCAGCTCACCACTAGCGGGACTTGACAATGAGCAGTTCTTC CASSPLAGLDNEQFF
. . TRBJ1-5 TRBV24-1 TGTGCCACCAGTGAAACCGGTAATCAGCCCCAGCATTTT CATSETGNQPQHF
TRBD1 few TRBJ2-1 TRBV6-1 TGTGCCAGCAGGACCGGGTTTGGACAGGGCTACAATGAGCAGTTCTTC CASRTGFGQGYNEQFF
. . TRBJ2-3 TRBV20-1 TGCAGTGCTAGCCCCACCCACGCCGTCGGGACTAGCACAGATACGCAGTATTTT CSASPTHAVGTSTDTQYF
TRBD2 few TRBJ2-5 TRBV20-1 TGCAGTGCTAGAGTTCCTTTGGGTCGGGCTAGCGGGGGACCTCTTCAAGAGACCCAGTACTTC CSARVPLGRASGGPLQETQYF
TRBD1 . TRBJ1-2 TRBV29-1 TGCAGCGGGCAGGGGGTGTATGGCTACACCTTC CSGQGVYGYTF
TRBD1 many TRBJ1-4 TRBV7-2 TGTGCCAGCAGCTTAGGGACAGGGTCGGGTGAAAAACTGTTTTTT CASSLGTGSGEKLFF
. many TRBJ1-2 TRBV20-1 TGCAGTGCTAGAGGCCAAAGCGGGCATTCGGGCTACACCTTC CSARGQSGHSGYTF
. . TRBJ2-1 TRBV5-1 TGCGCCAGCAGCGGAGTCGGGGGAAGGGCCTACAATGAGCAGTTCTTC CASSGVGGRAYNEQFF
TRBD2 . TRBJ2-7 TRBV28 TGTGCCAGCAGTCGCGGGACTAGCAAACTTTACGAGCAGTACTTC CASSRGTSKLYEQYF
. . TRBJ1-1 TRBV20-1 TGCAGTGCTAGATTCGTTTTAAAGGGGGGTCGTACTGAAGCTTTCTTT CSARFVLKGGRTEAFF
. few TRBJ2-2 TRBV18 TGTGCCAGCTCACCACTACGAGGAGGGGGAGACGGGGAGCTGTTTTTT CASSPLRGGGDGELFF
. . TRBJ1-6 TRBV27 TGTGCCAGCAGTTTGGGGACCATTAATTCACCCCTCCACTTT CASSLGTINSPLHF
TRBD2 . TRBJ2-5 TRBV29-1 TGCAGCGTTGTTGAAGGACTAGCGGGGACCTACCAAGAGACCCAGTACTTC CSVVEGLAGTYQETQYF
. many TRBJ2-5 TRBV29-1 TGCAGCGTTGGCGCTGGGTTGAGGGAGACCCAGTACTTC CSVGAGLRETQYF
. . TRBJ2-1 TRBV2 TGTGCCAGCAGTGAAGACCGGGCCCCTTACAATGAGCAGTTCTTC CASSEDRAPYNEQFF
. . TRBJ2-1 TRBV20-1 TGCAGTGCTAGAGCCCCCCCAGGCAATGAGCAGTTCTTC CSARAPPGNEQFF
. many TRBJ1-1 TRBV29-1 TGCAGCGTTGAAGATGAACAGATTGAAGCTTTCTTT CSVEDEQIEAFF
. . TRBJ2-7 TRBV7-6 TGTGCCAGCAGCTCCATGGTGTCCTCCTACGAGCAGTACTTC CASSSMVSSYEQYF
TRBD1 many TRBJ1-1 TRBV5-5 TGTGCCAGCAGCCCAGGACAGGGGTCGTTGAACACTGAAGCTTTCTTT CASSPGQGSLNTEAFF
. . TRBJ2-7 TRBV6-2/TRBV6-3 TGTGCCAGCAGTTACTCGACCGGGCCCGAGGGCTCCGAGCAGTACTTC CASSYSTGPEGSEQYF
. few TRBJ1-5 TRBV7-9 TGTGCCAGCAGCTTAGGTACTGGGACACCCAATCAGCCCCAGCATTTT CASSLGTGTPNQPQHF
TRBD1 . TRBJ2-6 TRBV6-2/TRBV6-3 TGTGCCAGCAAGACAGGGGGGATAACTGGGGCCAACGTCCTGACTTTC CASKTGGITGANVLTF
. few TRBJ2-1 TRBV20-1 TGCAGTGCTAGTGCCCCGGTCTCCTACAATGAGCAGTTCTTC CSASAPVSYNEQFF
. few TRBJ1-2 TRBV29-1 TGCAGCGTTGAAGCGAGAGGGAGGGACTATGGCTACACCTTC CSVEARGRDYGYTF
. . TRBJ2-1 TRBV27 TGTGCCAGCAGTTTATTTAGTTTGGGGACGACTGTAAGCTCCTACAATGAGCAGTTCTTC CASSLFSLGTTVSSYNEQFF
TRBD1 few TRBJ2-1 TRBV15 TGTGCCACCAGCCGACGGACAGGGGACTACAATGAGCAGTTCTTC CATSRRTGDYNEQFF
. . TRBJ1-1 TRBV12-3/TRBV12-4 TGTGCCAGCAGTTTCCCAGTGAGGAACACTGAAGCTTTCTTT CASSFPVRNTEAFF
TRBD2 many TRBJ2-5 TRBV29-1 TGCAGCGTGTTCTCCGGGACTAGCGGGGAGACCCAGTACTTC CSVFSGTSGETQYF
. many TRBJ2-4 TRBV20-1 TGCAGTGTCCCGGAAGCCGGGTACGGAAACATTCAGTACTTC CSVPEAGYGNIQYF
TRBD1 many TRBJ1-1 TRBV29-1 TGCAGCGTTGCAGAGGGCCTGACAGGGAGGAGGACTGAAGCTTTCTTT CSVAEGLTGRRTEAFF
TRBD1 . TRBJ2-2 TRBV3-1 TGTGCCAGCAGCGTATTCTTGGGGCAGGGGGAAGGTACCGGGGAGCTGTTTTTT CASSVFLGQGEGTGELFF
. many TRBJ1-4 TRBV6-5 TGTGCCAGCAGTTACTCGATCGGTACTAATGAAAAACTGTTTTTT CASSYSIGTNEKLFF
. many TRBJ1-2 TRBV7-2 TGTGCCAGCAGCCCGGCGGAGGTGGGGTATGGCTACACCTTC CASSPAEVGYGYTF
. . TRBJ1-1 TRBV5-1 TGCGCCAGCAGCTTCGTGGGGCAGGTGAACACTGAAGCTTTCTTT CASSFVGQVNTEAFF
. . TRBJ2-2 TRBV7-9 TGTGCCAGCAGCTTACAGGGGAGACAGAACACCGGGGAGCTGTTTTTT CASSLQGRQNTGELFF
. few TRBJ1-5 TRBV12-3/TRBV12-4 TGTGCCAGCAGTTTAGATTGGAGGGCCCAGCATTTT CASSLDWRAQHF
TRBD1 few TRBJ1-2 TRBV20-1 TGCAGACTGCGGACAGGGGCTAACTATGGCTACACCTTC CRLRTGANYGYTF
. many TRBJ2-7 TRBV12-3/TRBV12-4 TGTGCCAGCAGTTTAAGTTCAGGCGAGCAGTACTTC CASSLSSGEQYF
TRBD1 . TRBJ1-5 TRBV12-3/TRBV12-4 TGTGCCAGCAGTTTTTTTACAGGGGCCGGGAATCAGCCCCAGCATTTT CASSFFTGAGNQPQHF
. . TRBJ1-1 TRBV7-2 TGTGCCAGCAGCTTAGGTGGCACCCGAGGTATGAACACTGAAGCTTTCTTT CASSLGGTRGMNTEAFF
. many TRBJ1-6 TRBV20-1 TGCAGTGCAAAGATGACACGGTATAATTCACCCCTCCACTTT CSAKMTRYNSPLHF
TRBD1 many TRBJ1-4 TRBV20-1 TGCAGTGCTAGCAAAGGGCAGGGGGCGGAAAAACTGTTTTTT CSASKGQGAEKLFF